This is a list of T cell receptor beta chains from one sample in a study of preoperative IRX-2 immunotherapy in early breast cancer. Sequenced by immunoSEQ multiplex PCR; TCRdb stores in-frame clones only, minus some. The data show around 30,000 clones, about four fifths seen once. Sample acquisition took place from a patient treated with IRX-2 immunotherapy. Receptor source: a human donor with breast cancer. The CDR3 runs from the conserved cysteine through the conserved F or W. Each record gives: CDR3 DNA, CDR3 protein, V gene, clone size, D gene, J gene. D genes are given only for firm matches. Expanded clones get a size class; other rows say once, few or many, or leave the size out.

CDR3nt: TGCCCGCCTCCCCCGGACAGCCAAGAGACCCAGTACTTC
CDR3aa: CPPPPDSQETQYF
v_gene: TRBV10-1
abundance: NA
d_gene: NA
j_gene: TRBJ2-5

CDR3nt: TGTGCCAGCAGCTTACGGGACCCCGGGGAGCTGTTTTTT
CDR3aa: CASSLRDPGELFF
v_gene: TRBV7-1
abundance: NA
d_gene: NA
j_gene: TRBJ2-2

CDR3nt: TGTGCCTGGCAAGCGGGAACTCATGAGCAGTTCTTC
CDR3aa: CAWQAGTHEQFF
v_gene: TRBV30
abundance: NA
d_gene: TRBD2
j_gene: TRBJ2-1

CDR3nt: TGTGCCAGCACCGACAAGGGGACGCACGGCGGTCGGGAAAAACTGTTTTTT
CDR3aa: CASTDKGTHGGREKLFF
v_gene: TRBV6-8
abundance: NA
d_gene: NA
j_gene: TRBJ1-4

CDR3nt: TGTGCCAGCAGCTTGCGGACTAGGACCTACAATGAGCAGTTCTTC
CDR3aa: CASSLRTRTYNEQFF
v_gene: TRBV11-3
abundance: NA
d_gene: TRBD2
j_gene: TRBJ2-1

CDR3nt: TGTGCCAGCAGCCAACTGGCTCTAGCGGGGCGCGAGCAGTACTTC
CDR3aa: CASSQLALAGREQYF
v_gene: TRBV14
abundance: NA
d_gene: TRBD2
j_gene: TRBJ2-7

CDR3nt: TGTGCCAGCAGCCCTACAGGGGTAAGCGCTGAAGCTTTCTTT
CDR3aa: CASSPTGVSAEAFF
v_gene: TRBV11-3
abundance: NA
d_gene: TRBD1
j_gene: TRBJ1-1

CDR3nt: TGTGCCAGCAGCTTGGTTACGGGGGGCCACTATGGCTACACCTTC
CDR3aa: CASSLVTGGHYGYTF
v_gene: TRBV11-3
abundance: few
d_gene: NA
j_gene: TRBJ1-2

CDR3nt: TGTGCCAGCAGCCCAGGGGACCAAGAGACCCAGTACTTC
CDR3aa: CASSPGDQETQYF
v_gene: TRBV6-7
abundance: NA
d_gene: NA
j_gene: TRBJ2-5

CDR3nt: TGTGCCAGCTCACCACCGGGTGATGACAATGAGCAGTTCTTC
CDR3aa: CASSPPGDDNEQFF
v_gene: TRBV18
abundance: NA
d_gene: NA
j_gene: TRBJ2-1

CDR3nt: TGTGCCATCAGTGAGTCGACAGGGGGAAGCACAGATACGCAGTATTTT
CDR3aa: CAISESTGGSTDTQYF
v_gene: TRBV10-3
abundance: NA
d_gene: TRBD1
j_gene: TRBJ2-3

CDR3nt: TGTGCCAGCAGCCCACCCGACACAGGGTTAGCTTTCTTT
CDR3aa: CASSPPDTGLAFF
v_gene: TRBV28
abundance: NA
d_gene: NA
j_gene: TRBJ1-1

CDR3nt: TGCAGCGCGGGGCAGCGGGGAAGCACAGATACGCAGTATTTT
CDR3aa: CSAGQRGSTDTQYF
v_gene: TRBV29-1
abundance: few
d_gene: TRBD2
j_gene: TRBJ2-3

CDR3nt: TGTGCCAGCAGTTCCAAGGCGAGGGGCTACACCTTC
CDR3aa: CASSSKARGYTF
v_gene: TRBV6-8
abundance: NA
d_gene: NA
j_gene: TRBJ1-2

CDR3nt: TGTGCCAGCAGCTCGAGTTTGAACCCGAGGGAGTACTTC
CDR3aa: CASSSSLNPREYF
v_gene: TRBV7-4
abundance: NA
d_gene: NA
j_gene: TRBJ2-7

CDR3nt: TGTGCCAGTAGTATAGGCGCGTCTGGGGAGCTGTTTTTT
CDR3aa: CASSIGASGELFF
v_gene: TRBV19
abundance: NA
d_gene: NA
j_gene: TRBJ2-2

CDR3nt: TGTGCCAGCAGCAATTGGGACAGGGACTACGAGCAGTACTTC
CDR3aa: CASSNWDRDYEQYF
v_gene: TRBV11-3
abundance: NA
d_gene: TRBD1
j_gene: TRBJ2-7

CDR3nt: TGTGCCAGTAGTATTTGGGGGGCGCGGGGGAACATTCAGTACTTC
CDR3aa: CASSIWGARGNIQYF
v_gene: TRBV19
abundance: NA
d_gene: NA
j_gene: TRBJ2-4

CDR3nt: TGTGCCAGCAGCTTCGGACTAGCGGGAGTAGACGAGCAGTTCTTC
CDR3aa: CASSFGLAGVDEQFF
v_gene: TRBV6-8
abundance: few
d_gene: TRBD2
j_gene: TRBJ2-1

CDR3nt: TGTGCCAGCTCATCACGACGGTCACAGGGGAACACCGGGGAGCTGTTTTTT
CDR3aa: CASSSRRSQGNTGELFF
v_gene: TRBV18
abundance: NA
d_gene: NA
j_gene: TRBJ2-2

CDR3nt: TGTGCCAGCAGCTTTAGGGACAGAAAGTACAATGAGCAGTTCTTC
CDR3aa: CASSFRDRKYNEQFF
v_gene: TRBV11-3
abundance: NA
d_gene: TRBD1
j_gene: TRBJ2-1

CDR3nt: TGTGCCAGTTGTGGGGGCAGAAACAATTACGAGCAGTACTTC
CDR3aa: CASCGGRNNYEQYF
v_gene: TRBV6-8
abundance: NA
d_gene: NA
j_gene: TRBJ2-7

CDR3nt: TGCGCCAGCAGCCCGGGCGGGGGCGAGGACACTGAAGCTTTCTTT
CDR3aa: CASSPGGGEDTEAFF
v_gene: TRBV5-1
abundance: NA
d_gene: NA
j_gene: TRBJ1-1

CDR3nt: TGTGCCACCAGCAGAACACAGGGGGGCACTGAAGCTTTCTTT
CDR3aa: CATSRTQGGTEAFF
v_gene: TRBV15
abundance: NA
d_gene: TRBD1
j_gene: TRBJ1-1